Listed here are 16 T cell receptor beta chains from one sample, sequenced in a study of blood T cell repertoires in COVID-19. Sequenced by immunoSEQ multiplex PCR; TCRdb stores in-frame clones only, minus some. The profile covers a few hundred thousand clones, with approximately 86% appearing a single time and about 4.5% taken by the ten largest. The specimen was PBMCs or T cells enriched from blood (not recorded which). These receptors came from a woman aged 30 to 39 who had been exposed to COVID-19.

The chain recombines TRBV9 with TRBJ1-1; a possible D gene is TRBD1 (6 bases). In germline, CDR1 is SGDLS, CDR2 YYNGEE. V shed 4 bases and J shed 3 bases, with 13 bases lying between them. This CDR3 is built from 14 residues. CDR3 nucleotides: TGTGCCAGCAGCACCGGGGGGGGCGACACTGAAGCTTTCTTT. Amino acids: CASSTGGGDTEAFF.

The chain combines TRBV7-6 with TRBJ1-2; D gene ambiguous. The CDR3 is made up of 15 amino acids. The V gene lost 5 bases and the J gene lost 4 bases, with 17 bases spanning the gap. CDR1 and CDR2 (germline): SGHVS, FNYEAQ. The CDR3 protein is CASSNPPRLLYGYTF. CDR3 in DNA: TGTGCCAGCAGCAACCCCCCCCGCCTACTCTATGGCTACACCTTC.

The genes are TRBV21-1 and TRBJ2-4; whether TRBD2, the table's D call, matches the DNA was not checked. TRBV21-1 is a listed pseudogene. This CDR3 spans 12 amino acids. This CDR3 is CASASEGAIQYF. The CDR3 DNA reads TGTGCCAGCGCCTCTGAGGGAGCAATTCAGTACTTC.

V usage is TRBV9 and J usage is TRBJ2-1; 12 nucleotides line up with TRBD2. The germline CDR1 and CDR2 sequences are SGDLS and YYNGEE. This CDR3 region has 18 residues. Unmatched junction bases numbered 9, after V lost 0 bases and J lost 5 bases. This CDR3 reads CASSVVSSGGAWDNEQFF. CDR3 nucleotide sequence: TGTGCCAGCAGCGTAGTGTCTAGCGGGGGGGCCTGGGACAATGAGCAGTTCTTC.

The chain employs TRBV10-2 and TRBJ2-7; 7 nucleotides line up with TRBD2. The V and J ends lost 7 bases and 3 bases, in that order; junction bases with no gene match: 6. Per germline, CDR1 WSHSY and CDR2 SAAADI. The CDR3 has 13 amino acids. CDR3 in DNA: TGCGCCAGCAATGGGGGGGAGAGCTACGAGCAGTACTTC. The encoded protein is CASNGGESYEQYF.

CDR3 bases: TGTGCCAGCAGCTTAGCCCCGGGACAGGGGGTAGTAGCCAAAAACATTCAGTACTTC. Residues: CASSLAPGQGVVAKNIQYF. V and J are TRBV7-8 and TRBJ2-4; TRBD1 matches 11 bases. Trimming took 0 bases from V and 0 from J; bases not matched to a gene: 7. CDR3 length equals 19 residues. From germline, CDR1 is SGHVS and CDR2 FQNEAQ.

The genes are TRBV9 and TRBJ1-1, with D possibly being TRBD1 (5 bases). CDR1 is SGDLS, CDR2 YYNGEE, per germline. V lost 4 bases to trimming and J lost 3 bases, with 16 bases between them. This CDR3 is 15 amino acids long. DNA of the CDR3: TGTGCCAGCAGCCCCCAGGGAATTGGGTACACTGAAGCTTTCTTT. It encodes CASSPQGIGYTEAFF.

The CDR3: CASSEDLSGGVETQYF. In DNA form, the CDR3 reads TGTGCCAGCAGTGAAGACCTTAGCGGGGGAGTAGAGACCCAGTACTTC. The chain joins TRBV2 to TRBJ2-5; 9 positions match TRBD2. J was trimmed by 4 bases and V by 1 base; bases with no gene match: 7. This CDR3 spans 16 amino acids. Per germline, CDR1 SNHLY and CDR2 FYNNEI.

The chain links TRBV19 to TRBJ2-7; TRBD2 matches 7 bases. Germline loops: CDR1 LNHDA, CDR2 SQIVND (reference sequence). V lost 10 bases and J lost 4; bases outside the gene matches: 4. The CDR3 is 11 amino acids. The CDR3 DNA sequence: TGTGCCACCTGGGGGGGATACGAGCAGTACTTC. As protein: CATWGGYEQYF.

The V call is TRBV19, the J call TRBJ2-1; 12 positions agree with TRBD2. V lost 6 bases and J lost 0; bases outside the gene matches: 12. From germline, CDR1 is LNHDA and CDR2 SQIVND (reference sequence). The CDR3 consists of 19 residues. DNA for the CDR3: TGTGCCAGTAGCGGGTTACTAGCGGGGGGCCTTAGCTCCTACAATGAGCAGTTCTTC. This sequence encodes CASSGLLAGGLSSYNEQFF.

V usage is TRBV2 and J usage is TRBJ1-3; D may be TRBD1 (6 bases). Germline assignment: CDR1 SNHLY and CDR2 FYNNEI. This CDR3 has 16 residues. The V gene lost 5 bases and the J gene lost 2 bases, with 16 bases spanning the gap. CDR3 nucleotide sequence: TGTGCCAGCAGTAGAGGACAGTACCGCACTGGAAACACCATATATTTT. This sequence encodes CASSRGQYRTGNTIYF. The variable domain in full, with the rest retrieved from reference TRBV2 and TRBJ1-3, is EPEVTQTPSHQVTQMGQEVILRCVPISNHLYFYWYRQILGQKVEFLVSFYNNEISEKSEIFDDQFSVERPDGSNFTLKIRSTKLEDSAMYFCASSRGQYRTGNTIYFGEGSWLTVV.

This chain uses TRBV5-8 with TRBJ1-4; the D gene is possibly TRBD1 (5 bases). V was cut by 4 bases and J by 7 bases, with 14 bases left in between. Germline CDR1 reads SGHTS; CDR2 reads YDEGEE. The CDR3 contains 14 residues. The CDR3 bases are TGTGCCAGCAGCCTCCCGGGGAGGGGTGAAAAACTGTTTTTT. Its protein product is CASSLPGRGEKLFF.

The chain combines TRBV19 with TRBJ2-1, with D perhaps matching TRBD1 (6 bases). The germline V and J ends were trimmed by 0 bases and 0 bases, with 21 bases remaining between them. Germline assignment: CDR1 LNHDA and CDR2 SQIVND (reference sequence). The CDR3 is 20 residues long. The DNA of the CDR3 is TGTGCCAGTAGTATAGATCGGGCGGGCAGGGGTGGTAGCTCCTACAATGAGCAGTTCTTC. It codes for CASSIDRAGRGGSSYNEQFF.

The chain combines TRBV27 with TRBJ2-5, with 10 bases that match TRBD2. This CDR3 is 14 amino acids long. Germline V CDR1 and CDR2: MNHEY, SMNVEV (reference sequence). J gave up 11 bases and V 6 bases, and 12 bases lay outside the gene matches. DNA for the CDR3: TGTGCCAGCAGCCCCTCTGGAGCGGGGGGGCATCAGTACTTC. Residues: CASSPSGAGGHQYF.

V and J are TRBV5-6 and TRBJ1-2; D possibly corresponds to TRBD1 (6 bases). V was pared by 5 bases and J by 5 bases, with 22 bases between. The CDR3 loop spans 16 amino acids. Per the germline V gene, CDR1 is SGHDT and CDR2 is YYEEEE. In DNA, the CDR3 is TGTGCCAGCAGAGCTCCGGGACACCCTCTTGGGTATGGCTACACCTTC. As protein: CASRAPGHPLGYGYTF.

The CDR3: CASSLTGQGTNEKLFF. The DNA of the CDR3 is TGTGCCAGCAGCCTGACAGGACAGGGAACTAATGAAAAACTGTTTTTT. The rearrangement links TRBV9 to TRBJ1-4; 8 bases line up with TRBD1. J was trimmed by 1 base and V by 4 bases; bases with no gene match: 6. Germline V CDR1 and CDR2: SGDLS, YYNGEE. The CDR3 has 16 residues.